The clone carrying this T cell receptor beta chain showed up many times. Its antigen is still unknown. RNA transcripts provided the source from which TCR beta CDR3 regions were amplified. The HTBI primer set drove a first-round RT-PCR of the TCR CDR3. TCRdb reprocessed the multiplex PCR reads via MiXCR and lists one record per CDR3 protein. This table holds about 680,000 distinct CDR3 sequences, approximately 36% found once. The length of the CDR3 is 14 residues. Trimming took off 4 bases at V and 1 base at J, with 9 bases between the two ends. Germline lookup yields CDR1 KGHDR and CDR2 SFDVKD. The data are from a study of T cells in Graves' hyperthyroidism and ophthalmopathy. Whole-study findings and limits: Ophthalmopathy was distinguished from stable hyperthyroidism by 13 V-J signatures. The model anticipated ophthalmopathy a median approximately 6.6 months pre-onset.

Patients with uncontrolled infections, other autoimmune diseases, pregnancy or lactation were excluded. The receptor's source is a woman between 35 and 50 years old with Graves' hyperthyroidism. The chain has TRBV24-1 and TRBJ2-5, with D perhaps being TRBD1 or TRBD2 (5 bases each). Sequencing was performed on blood. CDR3 sequence: CATSEGPVQETQYF. The CDR3 nucleotides read TGTGCCACCAGTGAGGGACCCGTCCAAGAGACCCAGTACTTC.